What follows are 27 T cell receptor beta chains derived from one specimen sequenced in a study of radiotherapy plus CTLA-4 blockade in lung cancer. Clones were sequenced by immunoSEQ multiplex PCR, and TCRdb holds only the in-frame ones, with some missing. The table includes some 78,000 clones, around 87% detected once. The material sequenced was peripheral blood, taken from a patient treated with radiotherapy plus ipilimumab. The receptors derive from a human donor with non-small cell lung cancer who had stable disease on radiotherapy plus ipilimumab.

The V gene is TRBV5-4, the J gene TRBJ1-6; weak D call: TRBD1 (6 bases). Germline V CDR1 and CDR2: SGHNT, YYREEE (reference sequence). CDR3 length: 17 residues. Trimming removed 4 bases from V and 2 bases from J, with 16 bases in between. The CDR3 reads CASSEVSNRAYNSPLHF. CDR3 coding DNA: TGTGCCAGCAGCGAGGTCTCAAACAGGGCCTATAATTCACCCCTCCACTTT.

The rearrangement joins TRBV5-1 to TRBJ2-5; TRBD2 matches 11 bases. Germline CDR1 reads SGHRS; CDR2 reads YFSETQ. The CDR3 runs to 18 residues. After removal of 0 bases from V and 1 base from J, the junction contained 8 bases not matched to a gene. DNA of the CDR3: TGCGCCAGCAGCTTGGCCACATTTAGCGGGGGGGCCCAAGAGACCCAGTACTTC. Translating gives CASSLATFSGGAQETQYF.

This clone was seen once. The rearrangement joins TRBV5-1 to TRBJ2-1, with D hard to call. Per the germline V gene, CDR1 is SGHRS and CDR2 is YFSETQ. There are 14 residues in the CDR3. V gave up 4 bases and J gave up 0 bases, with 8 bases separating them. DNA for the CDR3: TGCGCCAGCAGCGAGCACGGCTCCTACAATGAGCAGTTCTTC. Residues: CASSEHGSYNEQFF.

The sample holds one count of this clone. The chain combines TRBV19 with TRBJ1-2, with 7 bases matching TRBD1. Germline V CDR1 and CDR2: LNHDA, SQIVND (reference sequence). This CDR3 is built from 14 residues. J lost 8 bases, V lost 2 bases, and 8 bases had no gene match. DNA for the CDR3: TGTGCCAGTAGTATAAACGACAGGGTCTTCGGCTACACCTTC. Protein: CASSINDRVFGYTF.

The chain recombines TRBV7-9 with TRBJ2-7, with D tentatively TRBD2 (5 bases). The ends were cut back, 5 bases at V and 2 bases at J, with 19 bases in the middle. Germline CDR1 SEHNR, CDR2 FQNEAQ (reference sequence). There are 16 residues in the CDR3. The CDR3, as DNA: TGTGCCAGCAGCCCGCGATGGGGTACGGGGACCTACGAGCAGTACTTC. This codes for CASSPRWGTGTYEQYF. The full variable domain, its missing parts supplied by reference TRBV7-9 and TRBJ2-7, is DTGVSQNPRHKITKRGQNVTFRCDPISEHNRLYWYRQTLGQGPEFLTYFQNEAQLEKSRLLSDRFSAERPKGSFSTLEIQRTEQGDSAMYLCASSPRWGTGTYEQYFGPGTRLTVT.

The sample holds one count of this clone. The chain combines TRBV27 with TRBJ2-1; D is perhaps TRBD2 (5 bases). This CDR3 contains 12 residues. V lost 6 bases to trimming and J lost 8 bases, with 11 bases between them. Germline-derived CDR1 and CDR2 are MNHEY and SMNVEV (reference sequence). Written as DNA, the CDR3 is TGTGCCAGCAGGGGCCTAGCACATGAGCAGTTCTTC. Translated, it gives CASRGLAHEQFF.

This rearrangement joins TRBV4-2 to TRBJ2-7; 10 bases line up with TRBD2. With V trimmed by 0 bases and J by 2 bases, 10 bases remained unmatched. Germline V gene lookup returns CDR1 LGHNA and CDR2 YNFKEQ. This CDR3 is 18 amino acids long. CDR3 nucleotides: TGTGCCAGCAGCCAAGATCAAGTCCTTAGCGGGAGGACCTACGAGCAGTACTTC. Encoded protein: CASSQDQVLSGRTYEQYF.

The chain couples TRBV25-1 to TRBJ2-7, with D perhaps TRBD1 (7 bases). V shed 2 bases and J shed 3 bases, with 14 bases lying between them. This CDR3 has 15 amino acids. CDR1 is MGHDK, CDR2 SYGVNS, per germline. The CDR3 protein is CASSEGGTEFYEQYF. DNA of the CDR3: TGTGCCAGCAGTGAAGGGGGGACAGAATTCTACGAGCAGTACTTC.

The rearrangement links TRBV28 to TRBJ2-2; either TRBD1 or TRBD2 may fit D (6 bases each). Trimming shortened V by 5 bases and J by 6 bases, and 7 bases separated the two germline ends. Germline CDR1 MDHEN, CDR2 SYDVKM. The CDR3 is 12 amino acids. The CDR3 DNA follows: TGTGCCAGCAGTAGGGGGGCCGGGGAGCTGTTTTTT. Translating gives CASSRGAGELFF.

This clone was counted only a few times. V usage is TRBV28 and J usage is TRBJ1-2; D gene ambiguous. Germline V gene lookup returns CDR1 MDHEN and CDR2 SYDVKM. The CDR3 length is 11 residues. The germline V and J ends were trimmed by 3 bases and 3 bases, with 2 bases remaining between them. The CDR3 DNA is TGTGCCAGCAGTTTGGACTATGGCTACACCTTC. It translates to CASSLDYGYTF.

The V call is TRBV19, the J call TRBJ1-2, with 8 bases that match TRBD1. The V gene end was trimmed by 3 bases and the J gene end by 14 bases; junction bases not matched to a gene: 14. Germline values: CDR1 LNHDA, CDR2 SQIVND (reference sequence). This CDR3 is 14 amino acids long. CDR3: CASSMPGTGRSRTF. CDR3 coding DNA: TGTGCCAGTAGTATGCCGGGGACAGGACGCTCGCGGACCTTC.

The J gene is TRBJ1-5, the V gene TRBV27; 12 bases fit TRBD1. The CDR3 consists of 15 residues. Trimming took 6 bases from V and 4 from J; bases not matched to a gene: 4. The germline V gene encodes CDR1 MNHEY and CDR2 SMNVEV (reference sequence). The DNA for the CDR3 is TGTGCCAGCAGCCCGGGACAGGGGGCAAATCAGCCCCAGCATTTT. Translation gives CASSPGQGANQPQHF.

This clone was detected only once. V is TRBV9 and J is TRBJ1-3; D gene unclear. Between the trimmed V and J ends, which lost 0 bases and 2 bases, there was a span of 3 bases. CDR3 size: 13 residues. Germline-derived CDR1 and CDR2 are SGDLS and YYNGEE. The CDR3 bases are TGTGCCAGCAGCGTAGGCACTGGAAACACCATATATTTT. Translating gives CASSVGTGNTIYF. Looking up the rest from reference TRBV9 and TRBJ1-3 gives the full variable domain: DSGVTQTPKHLITATGQRVTLRCSPRSGDLSVYWYQQSLDQGLQFLIQYYNGEERAKGNILERFSAQQFPDLHSELNLSSLELGDSALYFCASSVGTGNTIYFGEGSWLTVV.

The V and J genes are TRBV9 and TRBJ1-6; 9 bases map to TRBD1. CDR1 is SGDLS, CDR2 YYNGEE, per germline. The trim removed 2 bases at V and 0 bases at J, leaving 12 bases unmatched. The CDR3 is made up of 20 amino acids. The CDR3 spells CASSVLPTGTGSSYNSPLHF. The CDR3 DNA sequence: TGTGCCAGCAGCGTCCTTCCGACCGGGACAGGGAGCTCCTATAATTCACCCCTCCACTTT.

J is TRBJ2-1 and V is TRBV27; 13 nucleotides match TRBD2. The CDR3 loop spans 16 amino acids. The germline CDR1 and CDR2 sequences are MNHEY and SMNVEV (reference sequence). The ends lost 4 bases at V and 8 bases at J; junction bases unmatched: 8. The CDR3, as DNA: TGTGCCAGCAGTTCCTTCCGGACTAGCGGGAGCTATGAGCAGTTCTTC. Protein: CASSSFRTSGSYEQFF.

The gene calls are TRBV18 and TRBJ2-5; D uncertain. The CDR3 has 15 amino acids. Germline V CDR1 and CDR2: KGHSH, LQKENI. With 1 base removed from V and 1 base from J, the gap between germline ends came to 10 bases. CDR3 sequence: CASSPLGDIQETQYF. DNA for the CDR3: TGTGCCAGCTCACCACTCGGAGATATCCAAGAGACCCAGTACTTC.

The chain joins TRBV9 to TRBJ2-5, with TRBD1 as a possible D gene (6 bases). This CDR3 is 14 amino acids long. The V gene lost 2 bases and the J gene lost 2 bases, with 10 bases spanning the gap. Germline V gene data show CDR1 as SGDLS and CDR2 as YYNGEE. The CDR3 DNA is TGTGCCAGCAGCGTTCGAGGGGGACAAGAGACCCAGTACTTC. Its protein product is CASSVRGGQETQYF.

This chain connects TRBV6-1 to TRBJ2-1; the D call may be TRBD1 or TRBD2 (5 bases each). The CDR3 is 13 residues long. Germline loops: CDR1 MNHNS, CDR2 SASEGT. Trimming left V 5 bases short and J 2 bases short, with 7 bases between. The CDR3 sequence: CASSWGTYNEQFF. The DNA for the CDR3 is TGTGCCAGCAGTTGGGGGACCTACAATGAGCAGTTCTTC.

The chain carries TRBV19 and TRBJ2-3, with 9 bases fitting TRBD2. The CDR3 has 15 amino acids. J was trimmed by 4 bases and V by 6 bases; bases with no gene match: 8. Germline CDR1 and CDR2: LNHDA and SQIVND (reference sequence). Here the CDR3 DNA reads TGTGCCAGTAGGCGCGGGCTAGCGGGGTCAGATACGCAGTATTTT. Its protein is CASRRGLAGSDTQYF.

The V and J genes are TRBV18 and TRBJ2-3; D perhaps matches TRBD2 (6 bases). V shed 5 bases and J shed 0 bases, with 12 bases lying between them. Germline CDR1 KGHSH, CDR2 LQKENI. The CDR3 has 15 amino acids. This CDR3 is CASSTVGSSTDTQYF. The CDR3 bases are TGTGCCAGCTCAACCGTCGGGAGTAGCACAGATACGCAGTATTTT. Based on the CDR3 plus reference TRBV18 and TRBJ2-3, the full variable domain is NAGVMQNPRHLVRRRGQEARLRCSPMKGHSHVYWYRQLPEEGLKFMVYLQKENIIDESGMPKERFSAEFPKEGPSILRIQQVVRGDSAAYFCASSTVGSSTDTQYFGPGTRLTVL.

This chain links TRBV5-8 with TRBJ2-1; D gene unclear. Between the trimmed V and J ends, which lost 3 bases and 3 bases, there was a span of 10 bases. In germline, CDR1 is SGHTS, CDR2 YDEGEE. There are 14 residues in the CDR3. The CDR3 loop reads CASSSRRGYNEQFF. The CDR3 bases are TGTGCCAGCAGCTCCCGGAGAGGCTACAATGAGCAGTTCTTC.

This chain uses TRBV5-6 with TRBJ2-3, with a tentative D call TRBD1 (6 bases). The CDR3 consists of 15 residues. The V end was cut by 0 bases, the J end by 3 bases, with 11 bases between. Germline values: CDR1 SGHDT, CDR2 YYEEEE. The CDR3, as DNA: TGTGCCAGCAGCTTGGAACAGGGTGGAACAGATACGCAGTATTTT. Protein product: CASSLEQGGTDTQYF.

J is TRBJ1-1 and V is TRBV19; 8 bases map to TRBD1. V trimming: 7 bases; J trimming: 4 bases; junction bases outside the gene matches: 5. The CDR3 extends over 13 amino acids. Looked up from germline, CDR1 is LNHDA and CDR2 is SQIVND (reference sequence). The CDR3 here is CASTVDRGTEAFF. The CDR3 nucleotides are TGTGCCAGTACCGTAGACAGGGGCACTGAAGCTTTCTTT.

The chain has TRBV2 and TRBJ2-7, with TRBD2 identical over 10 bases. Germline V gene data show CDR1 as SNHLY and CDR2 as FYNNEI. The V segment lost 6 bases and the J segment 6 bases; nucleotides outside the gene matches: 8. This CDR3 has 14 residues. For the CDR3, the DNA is TGTGCCAGCAGCTACGCCTTAGCGGGAGGCGAGCAGTACTTC. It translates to CASSYALAGGEQYF.

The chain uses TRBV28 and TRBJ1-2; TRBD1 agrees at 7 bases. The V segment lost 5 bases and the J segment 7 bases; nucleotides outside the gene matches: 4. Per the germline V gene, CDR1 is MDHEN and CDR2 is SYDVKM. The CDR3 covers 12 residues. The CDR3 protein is CASSPGTAGYTF. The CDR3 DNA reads TGTGCCAGCAGTCCCGGGACAGCTGGCTACACCTTC.

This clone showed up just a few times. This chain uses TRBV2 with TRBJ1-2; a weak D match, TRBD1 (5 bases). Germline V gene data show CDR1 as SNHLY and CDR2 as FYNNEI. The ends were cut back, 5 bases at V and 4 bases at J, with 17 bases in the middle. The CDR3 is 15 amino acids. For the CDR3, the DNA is TGTGCCAGCAGTTCCGACAGCCGGTCTAGCTATGGCTACACCTTC. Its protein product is CASSSDSRSSYGYTF.

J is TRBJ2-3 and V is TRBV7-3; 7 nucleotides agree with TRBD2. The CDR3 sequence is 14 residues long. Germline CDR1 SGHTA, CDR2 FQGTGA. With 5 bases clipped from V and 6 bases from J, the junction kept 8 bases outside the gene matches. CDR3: CASSAVGGSDTQYF. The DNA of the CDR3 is TGTGCCAGCAGCGCGGTAGGCGGGAGCGATACGCAGTATTTT.